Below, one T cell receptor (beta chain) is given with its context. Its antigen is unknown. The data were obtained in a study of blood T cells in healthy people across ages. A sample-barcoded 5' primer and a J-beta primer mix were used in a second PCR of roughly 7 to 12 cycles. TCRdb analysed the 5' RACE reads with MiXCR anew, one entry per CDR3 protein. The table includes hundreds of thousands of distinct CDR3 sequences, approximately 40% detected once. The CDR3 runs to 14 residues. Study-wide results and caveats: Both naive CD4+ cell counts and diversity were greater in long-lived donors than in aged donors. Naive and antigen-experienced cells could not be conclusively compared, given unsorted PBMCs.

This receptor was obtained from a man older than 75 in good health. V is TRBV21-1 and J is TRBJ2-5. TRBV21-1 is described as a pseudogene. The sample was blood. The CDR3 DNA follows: TGTACCAGCAGCGAAGGGGCAAGGGATGAGACCCAGTACTTC. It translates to CTSSEGARDETQYF.